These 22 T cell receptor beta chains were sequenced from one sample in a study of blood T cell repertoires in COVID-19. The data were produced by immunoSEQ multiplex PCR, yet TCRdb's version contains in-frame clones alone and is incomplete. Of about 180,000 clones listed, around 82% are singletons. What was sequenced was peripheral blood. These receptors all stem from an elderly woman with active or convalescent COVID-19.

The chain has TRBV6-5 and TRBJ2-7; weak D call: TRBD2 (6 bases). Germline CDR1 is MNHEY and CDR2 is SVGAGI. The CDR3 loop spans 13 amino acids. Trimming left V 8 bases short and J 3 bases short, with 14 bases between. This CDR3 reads CASGPGLYYEQYF. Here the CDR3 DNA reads TGTGCCAGCGGTCCGGGACTTTACTACGAGCAGTACTTC.

The CDR3 loop reads CASGGTSVGGELFF. CDR3 in DNA: TGCGCCAGCGGAGGGACTAGCGTTGGCGGGGAGCTGTTTTTT. This chain links TRBV5-1 with TRBJ2-2, with 10 bases fitting TRBD2. The CDR3 runs to 14 residues. CDR1 is SGHRS, CDR2 YFSETQ, per germline. The J segment lost 7 bases and the V segment lost 7 bases, leaving 7 bases of the junction unmatched.

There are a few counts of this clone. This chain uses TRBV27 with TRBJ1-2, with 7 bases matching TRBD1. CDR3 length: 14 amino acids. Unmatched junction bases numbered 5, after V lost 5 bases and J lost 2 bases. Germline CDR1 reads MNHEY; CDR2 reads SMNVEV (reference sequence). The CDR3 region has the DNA TGTGCCAGCAGTGGGGGACAGCGGAACTATGGCTACACCTTC. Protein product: CASSGGQRNYGYTF.

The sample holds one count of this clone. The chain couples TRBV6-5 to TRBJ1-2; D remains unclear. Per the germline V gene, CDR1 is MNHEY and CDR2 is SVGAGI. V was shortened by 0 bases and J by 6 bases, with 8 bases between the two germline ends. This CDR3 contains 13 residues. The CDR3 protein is CASSYSTANGYTF. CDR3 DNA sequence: TGTGCCAGCAGTTACTCAACAGCCAATGGCTACACCTTC.

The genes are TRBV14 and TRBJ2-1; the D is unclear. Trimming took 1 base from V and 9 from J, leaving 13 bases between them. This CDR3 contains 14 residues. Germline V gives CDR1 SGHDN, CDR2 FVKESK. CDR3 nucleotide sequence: TGTGCCAGCAGCCAAGGTGGTTCCTACGGTGAGCAGTTCTTC. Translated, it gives CASSQGGSYGEQFF. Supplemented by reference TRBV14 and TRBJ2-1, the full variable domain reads EAGVTQFPSHSVIEKGQTVTLRCDPISGHDNLYWYRRVMGKEIKFLLHFVKESKQDESGMPNNRFLAERTGGTYSTLKVQPAELEDSGVYFCASSQGGSYGEQFFGPGTRLTVL.

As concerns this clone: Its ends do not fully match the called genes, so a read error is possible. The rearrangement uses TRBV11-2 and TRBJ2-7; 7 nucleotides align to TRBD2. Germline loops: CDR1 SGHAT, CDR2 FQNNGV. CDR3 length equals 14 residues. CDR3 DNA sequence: TGTGCCAGCAGCTTAGATGGGAGGGTTTACGGGCAGTACTTC. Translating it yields CASSLDGRVYGQYF.

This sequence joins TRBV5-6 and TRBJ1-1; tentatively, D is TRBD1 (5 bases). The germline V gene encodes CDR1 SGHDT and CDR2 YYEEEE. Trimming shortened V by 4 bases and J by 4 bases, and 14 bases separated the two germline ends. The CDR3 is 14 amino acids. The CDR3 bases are TGTGCCAGCAGCCCCGTTTCAGGGCCCACTGAAGCTTTCTTT. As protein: CASSPVSGPTEAFF. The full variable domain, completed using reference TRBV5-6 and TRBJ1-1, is DAGVTQSPTHLIKTRGQQVTLRCSPKSGHDTVSWYQQALGQGPQFIFQYYEEEERQRGNFPDRFSGHQFPNYSSELNVNALLLGDSALYLCASSPVSGPTEAFFGQGTRLTVV.

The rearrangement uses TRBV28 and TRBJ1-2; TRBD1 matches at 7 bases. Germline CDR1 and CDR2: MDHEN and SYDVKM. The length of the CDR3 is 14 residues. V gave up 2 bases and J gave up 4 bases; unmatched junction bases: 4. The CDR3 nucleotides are TGTGCCAGCAGTTTAGACAGGGAAGCCTATGGCTACACCTTC. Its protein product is CASSLDREAYGYTF.

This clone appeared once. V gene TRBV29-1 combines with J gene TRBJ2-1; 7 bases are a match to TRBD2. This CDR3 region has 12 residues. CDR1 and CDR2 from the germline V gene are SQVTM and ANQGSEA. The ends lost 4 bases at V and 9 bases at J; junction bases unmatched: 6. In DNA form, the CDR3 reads TGCAGCGTTGCTAGCGGCACCGCTGAGCAGTTCTTC. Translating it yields CSVASGTAEQFF.

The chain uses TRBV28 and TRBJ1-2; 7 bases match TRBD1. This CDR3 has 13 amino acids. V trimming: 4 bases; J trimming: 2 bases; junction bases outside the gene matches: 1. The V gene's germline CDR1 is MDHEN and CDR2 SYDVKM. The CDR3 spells CASSWGQNYGYTF. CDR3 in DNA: TGTGCCAGCAGTTGGGGACAGAACTATGGCTACACCTTC.

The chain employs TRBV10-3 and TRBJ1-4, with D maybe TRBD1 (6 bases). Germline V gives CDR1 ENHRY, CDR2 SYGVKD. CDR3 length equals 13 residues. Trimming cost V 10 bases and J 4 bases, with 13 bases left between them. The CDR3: CATHRDLNEKLFF. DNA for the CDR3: TGTGCCACACACAGGGATCTTAATGAAAAACTGTTTTTT.

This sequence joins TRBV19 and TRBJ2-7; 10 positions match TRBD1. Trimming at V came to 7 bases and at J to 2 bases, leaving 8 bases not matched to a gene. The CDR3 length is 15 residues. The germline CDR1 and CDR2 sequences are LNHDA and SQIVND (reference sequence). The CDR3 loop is CASTLRTGGAYEQYF. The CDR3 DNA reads TGTGCCAGTACTCTCCGGACAGGGGGTGCCTACGAGCAGTACTTC. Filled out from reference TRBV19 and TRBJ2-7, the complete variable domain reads DGGITQSPKYLFRKEGQNVTLSCEQNLNHDAMYWYRQDPGQGLRLIYYSQIVNDFQKGDIAEGYSVSREKKESFPLTVTSAQKNPTAFYLCASTLRTGGAYEQYFGPGTRLTVT.

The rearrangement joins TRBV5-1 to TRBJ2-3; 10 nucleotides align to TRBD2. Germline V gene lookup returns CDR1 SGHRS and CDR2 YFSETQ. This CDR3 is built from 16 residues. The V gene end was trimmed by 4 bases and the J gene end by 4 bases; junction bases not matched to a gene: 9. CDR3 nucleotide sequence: TGCGCCAGCAGCCCGGGCCTAGCGGGGGTGGCAGATACGCAGTATTTT. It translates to CASSPGLAGVADTQYF. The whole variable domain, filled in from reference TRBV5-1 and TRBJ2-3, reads KAGVTQTPRYLIKTRGQQVTLSCSPISGHRSVSWYQQTPGQGLQFLFEYFSETQRNKGNFPGRFSGRQFSNSRSEMNVSTLELGDSALYLCASSPGLAGVADTQYFGPGTRLTVL.

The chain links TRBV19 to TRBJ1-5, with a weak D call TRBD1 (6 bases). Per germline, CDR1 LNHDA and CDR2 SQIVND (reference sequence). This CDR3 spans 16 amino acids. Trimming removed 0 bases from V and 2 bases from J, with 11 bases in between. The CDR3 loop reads CASSIDLAGGNQPQHF. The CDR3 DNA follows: TGTGCCAGTAGTATAGATCTGGCAGGGGGCAATCAGCCCCAGCATTTT.

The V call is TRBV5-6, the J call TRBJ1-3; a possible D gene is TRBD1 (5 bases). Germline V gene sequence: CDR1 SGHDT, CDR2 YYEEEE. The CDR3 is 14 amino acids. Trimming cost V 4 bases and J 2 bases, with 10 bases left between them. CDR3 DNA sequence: TGTGCCAGCAGCCGCGGGGGGGCTGGAAACACCATATATTTT. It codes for CASSRGGAGNTIYF.

The CDR3 reads CASREQQGAPNYGYTF. In nucleotides, the CDR3 is TGTGCCAGCAGGGAACAGCAGGGGGCGCCGAACTATGGCTACACCTTC. The V and J genes are TRBV6-1 and TRBJ1-2; 8 positions match TRBD1. Germline CDR1 and CDR2: MNHNS and SASEGT. The CDR3 totals 16 residues. With 6 bases clipped from V and 2 bases from J, the junction kept 11 bases outside the gene matches.

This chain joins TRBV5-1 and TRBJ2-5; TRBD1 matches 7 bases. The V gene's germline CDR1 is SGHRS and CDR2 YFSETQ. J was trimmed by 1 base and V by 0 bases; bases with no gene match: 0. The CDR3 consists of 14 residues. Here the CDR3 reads CASSLGDSQETQYF. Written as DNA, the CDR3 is TGCGCCAGCAGCTTGGGGGACAGCCAAGAGACCCAGTACTTC.

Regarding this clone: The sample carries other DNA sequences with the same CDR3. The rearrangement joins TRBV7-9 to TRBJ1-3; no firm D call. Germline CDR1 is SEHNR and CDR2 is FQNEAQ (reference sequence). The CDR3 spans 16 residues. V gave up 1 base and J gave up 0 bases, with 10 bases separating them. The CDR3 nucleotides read TGTGCCAGCAGCTTAGGGGTGGGGAGCTCTGGAAACACCATATATTTT. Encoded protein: CASSLGVGSSGNTIYF.

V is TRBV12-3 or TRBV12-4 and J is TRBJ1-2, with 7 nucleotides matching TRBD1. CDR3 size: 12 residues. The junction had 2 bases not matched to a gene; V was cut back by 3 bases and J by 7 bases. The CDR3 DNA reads TGTGCCAGCAGTTTGACAGGGTCTGGCTACACCTTC. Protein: CASSLTGSGYTF.

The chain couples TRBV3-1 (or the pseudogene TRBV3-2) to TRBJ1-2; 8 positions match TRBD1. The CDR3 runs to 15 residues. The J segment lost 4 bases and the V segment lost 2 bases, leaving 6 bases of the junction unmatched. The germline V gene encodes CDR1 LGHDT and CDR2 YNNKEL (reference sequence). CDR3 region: CASSQNWGQVYGYTF. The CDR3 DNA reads TGTGCCAGCAGCCAAAATTGGGGACAGGTCTATGGCTACACCTTC.

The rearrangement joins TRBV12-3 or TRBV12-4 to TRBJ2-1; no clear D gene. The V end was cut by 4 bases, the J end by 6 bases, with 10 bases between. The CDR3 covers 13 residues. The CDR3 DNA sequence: TGTGCCAGCAGTTATGTAGCCCCCAATGAGCAGTTCTTC. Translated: CASSYVAPNEQFF.

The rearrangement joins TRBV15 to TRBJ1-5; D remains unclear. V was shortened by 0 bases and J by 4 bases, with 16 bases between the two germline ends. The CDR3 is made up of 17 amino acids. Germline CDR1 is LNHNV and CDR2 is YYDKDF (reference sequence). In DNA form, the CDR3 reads TGTGCCACCAGCAGAGACAGCCCCAGACTGCAAAATCAGCCCCAGCATTTT. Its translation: CATSRDSPRLQNQPQHF.